This T cell receptor beta chain was captured by sequencing in a study of blood T cell dynamics during melanoma immunotherapy. Findings and limits, study-wide: The most clonal sorted CD8+ subset, immune-effector cells, was closest to cell-free DNA CDR3 sequences.

In the case of this clone: The antigen is undetermined.

All DNA from each sorted CD8+ subset was loaded. The method was immunoSEQ multiplex PCR; TCRdb's version includes in-frame clones alone and lacks a portion of them. The sample lists roughly 16,000 clones, approximately 94% occurring once. This sample's time point: week 3, after first cycle of checkpoint inhibitor. The clonotype originates from a human donor with melanoma. Sequenced material: effector memory CD8+ T cells from blood, taken from a patient treated with checkpoint blockade.

In DNA, the CDR3 is TGTGCCAGCAGCTTCACTAGCGGGAGACGGGAGACCCAGTACTTC. Translation: CASSFTSGRRETQYF. This chain connects TRBV7-6 to TRBJ2-5; 11 bases map to TRBD2. The germline V gene encodes CDR1 SGHVS and CDR2 FNYEAQ. The V and J ends lost 3 bases and 5 bases, in that order; junction bases with no gene match: 5. This CDR3 contains 15 residues. Filled out from reference TRBV7-6 and TRBJ2-5, the complete variable domain reads GAGVSQSPRYKVTKRGQDVALRCDPISGHVSLYWYRQALGQGPEFLTYFNYEAQQDKSGLPNDRFSAERPEGSISTLTIQRTEQRDSAMYRCASSFTSGRRETQYFGPGTRLLVL.